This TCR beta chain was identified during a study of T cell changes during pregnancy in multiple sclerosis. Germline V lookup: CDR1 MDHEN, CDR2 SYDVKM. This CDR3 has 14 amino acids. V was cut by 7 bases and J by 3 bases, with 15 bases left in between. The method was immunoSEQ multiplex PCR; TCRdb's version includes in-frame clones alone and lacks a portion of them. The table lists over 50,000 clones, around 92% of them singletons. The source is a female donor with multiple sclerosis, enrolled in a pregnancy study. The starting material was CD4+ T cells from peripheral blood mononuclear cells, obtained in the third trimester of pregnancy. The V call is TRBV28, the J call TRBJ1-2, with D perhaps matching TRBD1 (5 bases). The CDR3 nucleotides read TGTGCCAGCACCCTGAGCGGGGGATACTATGGCTACACCTTC. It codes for CASTLSGGYYGYTF.